This T cell receptor beta chain was documented in a study of blood T cell repertoires in COVID-19. The CDR3 length is 15 residues. CDR1 and CDR2 (germline): KGHSH, LQKENI. With 1 base clipped from V and 5 bases from J, the junction kept 5 bases outside the gene matches. Sequenced by immunoSEQ multiplex PCR; TCRdb stores in-frame clones only, minus some. The sample holds 80,000 or so clones, roughly nine tenths seen once. A few counts support this clone. The chain uses TRBV18 and TRBJ2-1; TRBD2 aligns across 7 bases. Specimen: peripheral blood. The clonotype was recovered from a woman in her sixties with acute or convalescent COVID-19. CDR3 in DNA: TGTGCCAGCTCACCACTGCCTAGCGGAAACAATGAGCAGTTCTTC. Protein sequence: CASSPLPSGNNEQFF.